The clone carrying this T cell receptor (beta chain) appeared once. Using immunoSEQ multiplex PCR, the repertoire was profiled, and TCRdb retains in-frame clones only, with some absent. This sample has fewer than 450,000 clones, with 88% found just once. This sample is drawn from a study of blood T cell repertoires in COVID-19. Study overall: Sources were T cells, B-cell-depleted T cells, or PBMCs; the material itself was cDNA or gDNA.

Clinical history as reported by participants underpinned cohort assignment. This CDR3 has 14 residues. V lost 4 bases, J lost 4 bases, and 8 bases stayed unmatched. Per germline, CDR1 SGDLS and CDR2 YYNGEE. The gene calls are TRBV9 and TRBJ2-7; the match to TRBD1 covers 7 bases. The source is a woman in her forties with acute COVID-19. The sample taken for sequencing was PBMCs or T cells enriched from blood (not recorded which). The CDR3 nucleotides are TGTGCCAGCAGCCGGACAGGTTATCGGTACGAGCAGTACTTC. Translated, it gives CASSRTGYRYEQYF.